This TCR beta chain was found in a study of cytomegalovirus exposure and HLA in healthy donors (dated by TCRdb to about 2017). About the full investigation: In an earlier analysis of approximately 640 of the donors, approximately 300 Gb of sequence data and 117 million unique TCR beta sequences from 150 million to 200 million T cells were reported. In a later genetic analysis, genome-wide SNP genotypes for about 65% of the 666 donors were used, and that subset was treated as a discovery cohort. An earlier analysis of approximately 500 of the donors applied high-throughput TCR beta sequencing to assess whether each TCR beta V gene segment acted as functional or pseudogenic. Because of strong linkage in the cohort, 5 or 6 DR-DQ haplotypes were treated as single units for association and clustering. The study used immunosequencing to profile the T cell repertoires of 670 or so subjects and linked those repertoires to cytomegalovirus serostatus. HLA typing covered class I and class II loci at four-digit resolution. An early release covering 500 to 750 HLA-typed donors comprised about 320 gigabases of sequencing data and around 86 million unique TCR sequences. The later analysis used no new phenotypic data to find candidate immune exposures, relying instead on TCR beta sequences and their occurrence across donors. The number of typed donors differed by locus: about 629-640 for A, B, C, DRB1 and DQB1; 522 for DQA1; around 580 for DPA1; and some 450 for DPB1. In addition to the first cohort of about 650 subjects, a separate validation cohort of over 90 different subjects was used. Across approximately 400 genotyped donors of the cohort, an average of approximately 220,000 unique TCR beta nucleotide sequences per donor were sequenced, and 15% to 20% of those sequences were non-productive. Alongside the repertoire data, information on donor age, sex, ethnicity and CMV serostatus was compiled. The study was designed to test whether signatures of past pathogen exposure could be identified by cataloging public T cell receptors. High-throughput TCR immunosequencing, statistical association of individual TCRs with disease status, and machine learning were combined to predict cytomegalovirus infection status. A later analysis re-analyzed previously published TCR beta repertoires from 500 to 700 donors and added high-resolution HLA genotyping to study TCR occurrence patterns. Among the approximately 430 genotyped donors, approximately 76% belonged to the genetic ancestry cluster associated with self-reported Caucasian donors. Every discovery cohort repertoire had been produced on one sequencing platform.

General conclusions and limits of the study: Most TCR sequences were observed very rarely across donors, whereas some public TCRs were present in many individuals. An association between a missense DCLRE1C variant and V-gene and J-gene trimming of TCR beta chains was found in a later genetic analysis and replicated in an independent cohort. A further reported finding was that TCR beta sequences accurately predicted the HLA-A and HLA-B alleles for most subjects in the first cohort. Some IMGT-functional V segments, including TRBV6-2 and TRBV6-3, could not be told apart with the 87-base-pair reads, so those segments were excluded. In a later analysis, most CMV-associated TCR beta chains were found to appear HLA-restricted, with HLA associations seemingly driven largely by CMV exposure. In a later analysis, several top co-occurrence clusters were reported to appear linked to parvovirus B19, influenza, CMV and Epstein-Barr virus. An earlier analysis of approximately 600 of the donors showed that most TCR beta V segments appeared in productive rearrangements either about 87% or about 30% of the time, which broadly matched IMGT annotations. In a later analysis, TCR association rates were found to vary across HLA loci, with the most associated TCRs seen for DRB1 alleles and the fewest for HLA-C alleles. Correlated functional status among segregating V segments might reflect linkage disequilibrium, but an unknown experimental factor could not be ruled out. The study gave a list of some 150 TCR beta chains associated with cytomegalovirus. Roughly uniform sequencing depth across donors was assumed in presence/absence analyses, although this assumption may not hold. Strong co-occurrence of HLA alleles, especially DR and DQ, made assigning TCR associations to individual alleles difficult. The classifier was reported to diagnose cytomegalovirus status with high specificity and sensitivity in both the original cohort and the validation cohort. In a later genetic analysis, fewer N-insertions in productive TCRs were reported among donors in an Asian-associated ancestry cluster than the approximately 630-donor mean. Because counts were too low, approximately 15 rarely observed V segments, including chromosome 9 orphons, were excluded from the earlier analysis of about 500 of the donors. The authors suggested that the approach could potentially be generalized to other disease states and immunological phenotypes. In a later analysis, HLA-associated TCR beta chains were found to be more clonally expanded and to have lower generation probabilities than equally common non-associated chains. A cluster of highly shared sequence variants was judged likely to be a technical artifact of the sequencing pipeline. Because some donors lacked HLA typing at each locus, the association tests relied only on the typed subset. A later analysis associated some 17,000 TCR beta sequences with specific HLA alleles at a false discovery rate of 0.05. In vitro tests confirmed that a few of the cytomegalovirus-associated TCR beta chains recognize cytomegalovirus antigens. In this cohort, only TCR beta chains were sequenced, and detectable features were limited by the absence of alpha or paired-chain data. For the cohort, immune exposure information was limited to CMV serostatus.

On this clone itself: Which antigen it targets is not known. The sample holds no much larger clone one base away, and base qualities are not on file.

Germline trimming: 5 bases from V, 5 bases from J; junction bases outside gene matches: 11. Inclusive of the bounding cysteine and phenylalanine, the CDR3 is 16 residues long. The read is trimmed to its CDR3 DNA, 48 bases read in frame from base 1. CDR1 and CDR2 (SGHTA, FQGTGA) derive from the germline V gene. The cohort was made up of several hundred healthy bone marrow donors. All cohort members were sampled while nominally healthy, although unrecorded immune exposures were likely present. The donor was CMV seronegative and belonged to the group of 352 seronegative cohort members. Each donor provided a peripheral blood sample, and peripheral blood mononuclear cells were used for TCR beta sequencing. The Qiagen DNeasy Blood Extraction Kit was used to extract genomic DNA from the blood cell samples. Libraries came from the immunoSEQ multiplex PCR assay. For the multiplex PCR, a mixture combining 60 forward primers for TCR Vbeta segments and 13 reverse primers for TCR Jbeta segments was used. A multiplex PCR assay on genomic DNA amplified the CDR3 region of rearranged TCR beta genes. On the Illumina HiSeq System, the amplified TCR beta libraries were sequenced as 87-base-pair reads. Turning to the authors' computational methods: Across the 666 repertoires, a later analysis counted some 80 million unique TCR beta chains, roughly 11 million of which were shared by at least two donors. Raw reads were error-corrected and collapsed into unique sequences with a nearest-neighbor algorithm that merged closely related sequences to remove PCR and sequencing errors. Alignment of CDR3 sequences to IMGT reference sequences was used to assign V, D and J gene segments. Each retained sequence needed at least a six-nucleotide match to both a V gene segment and a J gene segment. Rearrangements were classified as productive when the CDR3 lacked stop codons and remained in frame with V and J, and all other rearrangements were classified as non-productive. Following IMGT convention, CDR3 was defined as the stretch from the second conserved V-encoded cysteine up to the conserved J-encoded phenylalanine. The earlier analysis of about 500 of the donors excluded sequences that lacked an unambiguous match to a single V gene segment. An earlier analysis of a few hundred of the donors called V segments functional above 56.7% productive rearrangements and segregating when the between-donor standard deviation exceeded 5%. A statistical classification framework was built to diagnose cytomegalovirus status from the catalog of TCR beta chain sequences. V and J gene assignment, in a later analysis, came from comparing TCR nucleotide sequences with IMGT/GENE-DB human TR gene sequences. Using the TCRdist pipeline, a later analysis assigned CDR3 sequences along with most-parsimonious VDJ recombination scenarios. In a later analysis, every TCR beta chain was defined by the combination of its CDR3 amino acid sequence and its V-gene family, and reads without a unique V-gene family were dropped. In a later analysis, 500 to 700 highly shared, low-generation-probability nucleotide sequences were removed to address suspected cross-contamination and a sequencing artifact. In a later analysis, a clonal expansion index was calculated for each public chain from normalized within-repertoire ranks of inferred template counts. A later analysis computed generation probabilities with a VDJ recombination model fitted to out-of-frame rearrangements, and checked the results against IGoR. In a later analysis, TCR-TCR, TCR-HLA and TCR-CMV co-occurrence was scored with hypergeometric tests, and a repertoire-size bias correction was applied to TCR pairs. False discovery rates were estimated in a later analysis by permuting HLA or CMV assignments 20 times. In a later analysis, co-occurring TCRs were grouped with DBSCAN, and TCRdist sequence similarity was added when clustering was performed within HLA-allele-positive subsets. Repertoires with fewer than 30,000 or more than 120,000 public chains, plus five repertoires with anomalous nucleotide sharing, were excluded from co-occurrence clustering. TCRdb carries this immuneACCESS record with in-frame sequences only. Its versions omit some clonotypes, under half of them owing to an unresolved V gene in the studies checked, with the rest unexplained. V, J and clone size derive from that table, while D and trimming were established from the DNA sequence. The sample table contains roughly 130,000 clones; only one count was recorded for approximately 81% of them. 1.5% to 2.5% of the sample comes from the top ten.

The sample was PBMCs. This receptor chain uses TRBV7-3 and TRBJ2-5; 10 central nucleotides agree with TRBD2. The TCR was taken from a man younger than 35 in good health and CMV-seronegative. The DNA sequence is as follows: TGTGCCAGCAGCCGAGGGGGGACTAGCGTACCGGAGACCCAGTACTTC. This encodes CASSRGGTSVPETQYF.